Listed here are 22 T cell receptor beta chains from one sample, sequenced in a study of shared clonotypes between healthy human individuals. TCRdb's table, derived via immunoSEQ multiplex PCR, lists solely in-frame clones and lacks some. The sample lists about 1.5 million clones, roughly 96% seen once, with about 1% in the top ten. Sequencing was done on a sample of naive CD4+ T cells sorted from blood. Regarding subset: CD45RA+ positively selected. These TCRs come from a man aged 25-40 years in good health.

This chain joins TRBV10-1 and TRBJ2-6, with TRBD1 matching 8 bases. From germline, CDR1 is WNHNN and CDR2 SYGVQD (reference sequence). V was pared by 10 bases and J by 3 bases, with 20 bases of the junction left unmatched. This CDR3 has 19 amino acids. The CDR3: CAILLEGDRGLCGANVLTF. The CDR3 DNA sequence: TGCGCCATCCTTTTAGAGGGAGACAGGGGTCTTTGTGGGGCCAACGTCCTGACTTTC.

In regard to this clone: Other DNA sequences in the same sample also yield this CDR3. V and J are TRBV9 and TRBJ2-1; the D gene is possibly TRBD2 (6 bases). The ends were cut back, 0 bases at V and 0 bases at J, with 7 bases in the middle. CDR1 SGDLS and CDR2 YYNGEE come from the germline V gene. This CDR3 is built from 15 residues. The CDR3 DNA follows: TGTGCCAGCAGCGTAGGCGGGGACTCCTACAATGAGCAGTTCTTC. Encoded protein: CASSVGGDSYNEQFF.

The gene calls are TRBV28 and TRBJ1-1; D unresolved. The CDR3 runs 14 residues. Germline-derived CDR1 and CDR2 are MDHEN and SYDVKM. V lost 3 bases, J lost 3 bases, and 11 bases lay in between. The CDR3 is CASSLAGIYTEAFF. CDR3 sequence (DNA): TGTGCCAGCAGTTTGGCTGGGATTTACACTGAAGCTTTCTTT.

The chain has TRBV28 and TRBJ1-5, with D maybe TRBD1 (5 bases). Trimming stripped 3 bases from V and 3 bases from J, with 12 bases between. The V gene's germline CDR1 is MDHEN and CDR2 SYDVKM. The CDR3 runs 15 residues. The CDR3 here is CASSFSQGYNQPQHF. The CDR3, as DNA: TGTGCCAGCAGTTTCTCTCAGGGTTACAATCAGCCCCAGCATTTT. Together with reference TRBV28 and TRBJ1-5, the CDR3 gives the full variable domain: DVKVTQSSRYLVKRTGEKVFLECVQDMDHENMFWYRQDPGLGLRLIYFSYDVKMKEKGDIPEGYSVSREKKERFSLILESASTNQTSMYLCASSFSQGYNQPQHFGDGTRLSIL.

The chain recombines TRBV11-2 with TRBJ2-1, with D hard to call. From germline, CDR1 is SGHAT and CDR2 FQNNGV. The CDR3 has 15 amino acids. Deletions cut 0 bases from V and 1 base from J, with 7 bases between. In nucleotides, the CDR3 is TGTGCCAGCAGCTTAGACTCTTATTCCTACAATGAGCAGTTCTTC. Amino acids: CASSLDSYSYNEQFF.

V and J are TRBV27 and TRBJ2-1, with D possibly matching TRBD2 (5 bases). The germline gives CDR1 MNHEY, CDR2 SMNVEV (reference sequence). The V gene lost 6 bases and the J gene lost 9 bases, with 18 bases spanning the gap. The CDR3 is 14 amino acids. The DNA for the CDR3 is TGTGCCAGCAGCGGAAAGACTACCTCCACTGAGCAGTTCTTC. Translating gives CASSGKTTSTEQFF.

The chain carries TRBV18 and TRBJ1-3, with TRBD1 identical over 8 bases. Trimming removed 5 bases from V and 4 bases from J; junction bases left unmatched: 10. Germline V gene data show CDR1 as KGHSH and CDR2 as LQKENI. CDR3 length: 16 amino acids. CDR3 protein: CASSTSGQGVGNTIYF. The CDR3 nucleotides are TGTGCCAGCTCAACCTCCGGACAGGGCGTAGGAAACACCATATATTTT.

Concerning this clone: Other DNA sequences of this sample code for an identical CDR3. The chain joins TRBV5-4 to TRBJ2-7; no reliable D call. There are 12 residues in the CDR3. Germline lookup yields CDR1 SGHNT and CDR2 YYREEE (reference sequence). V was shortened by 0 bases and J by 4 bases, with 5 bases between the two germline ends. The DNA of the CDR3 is TGTGCCAGCAGCTTGGGAGCGTACGAGCAGTACTTC. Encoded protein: CASSLGAYEQYF. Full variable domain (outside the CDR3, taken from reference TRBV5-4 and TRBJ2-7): ETGVTQSPTHLIKTRGQQVTLRCSSQSGHNTVSWYQQALGQGPQFIFQYYREEENGRGNFPPRFSGLQFPNYSSELNVNALELDDSALYLCASSLGAYEQYFGPGTRLTVT.

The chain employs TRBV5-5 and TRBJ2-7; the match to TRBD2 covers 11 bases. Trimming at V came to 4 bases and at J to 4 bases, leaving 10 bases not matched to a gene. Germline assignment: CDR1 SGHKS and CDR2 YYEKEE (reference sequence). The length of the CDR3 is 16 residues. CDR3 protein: CASSQTSGNPTYEQYF. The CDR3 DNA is TGTGCCAGCAGCCAGACTAGCGGGAACCCTACTTACGAGCAGTACTTC.

The CDR3: CASSQDPRGDYGYTF. The CDR3 coding sequence is TGTGCCAGCAGCCAAGATCCGCGGGGTGACTATGGCTACACCTTC. The chain combines TRBV14 with TRBJ1-2; D is unclear. The CDR3 is 15 residues long. Per the germline V gene, CDR1 is SGHDN and CDR2 is FVKESK. Trimming took 0 bases from V and 3 from J, leaving 11 bases between them.

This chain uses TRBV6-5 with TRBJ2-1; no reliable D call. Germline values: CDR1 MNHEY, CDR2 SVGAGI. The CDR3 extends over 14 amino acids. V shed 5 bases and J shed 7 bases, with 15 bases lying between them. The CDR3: CASSLRVRTNEQFF. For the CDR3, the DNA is TGTGCCAGCAGTCTACGGGTAAGAACAAATGAGCAGTTCTTC.

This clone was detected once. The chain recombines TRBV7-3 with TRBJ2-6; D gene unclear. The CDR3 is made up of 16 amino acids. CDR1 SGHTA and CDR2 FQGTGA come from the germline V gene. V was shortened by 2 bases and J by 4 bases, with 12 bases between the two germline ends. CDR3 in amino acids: CASSLLSVSGANVLTF. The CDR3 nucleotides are TGTGCCAGCAGCTTACTGTCCGTATCGGGGGCCAACGTCCTGACTTTC. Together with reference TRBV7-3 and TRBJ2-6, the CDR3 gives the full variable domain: GAGVSQTPSNKVTEKGKYVELRCDPISGHTALYWYRQSLGQGPEFLIYFQGTGAADDSGLPNDRFFAVRPEGSVSTLKIQRTERGDSAVYLCASSLLSVSGANVLTFGAGSRLTVL.

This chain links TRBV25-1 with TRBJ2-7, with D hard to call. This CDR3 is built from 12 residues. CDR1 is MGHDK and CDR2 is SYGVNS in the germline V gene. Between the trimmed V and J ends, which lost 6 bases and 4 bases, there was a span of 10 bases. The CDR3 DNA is TGTGCCAGCAGGCAAGTCGTTTACGAGCAGTACTTC. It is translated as CASRQVVYEQYF.

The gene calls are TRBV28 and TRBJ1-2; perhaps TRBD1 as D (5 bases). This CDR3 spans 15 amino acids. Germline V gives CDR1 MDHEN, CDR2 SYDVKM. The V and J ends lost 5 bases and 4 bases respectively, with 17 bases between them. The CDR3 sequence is CASSPLGPTIYGYTF. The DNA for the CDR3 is TGTGCCAGCAGTCCTCTGGGACCTACAATCTATGGCTACACCTTC.

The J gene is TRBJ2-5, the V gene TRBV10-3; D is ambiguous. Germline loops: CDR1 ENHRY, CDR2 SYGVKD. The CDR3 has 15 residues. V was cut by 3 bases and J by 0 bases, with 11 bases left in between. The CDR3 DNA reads TGTGCCATCAGTGAACGGGTGCCAGACCAAGAGACCCAGTACTTC. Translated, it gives CAISERVPDQETQYF.

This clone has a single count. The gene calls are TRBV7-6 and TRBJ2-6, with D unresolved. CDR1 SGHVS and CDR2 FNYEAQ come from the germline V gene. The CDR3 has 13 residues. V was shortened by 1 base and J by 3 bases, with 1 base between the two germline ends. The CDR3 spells CASSLGGANVLTF. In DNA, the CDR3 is TGTGCCAGCAGCTTAGGTGGGGCCAACGTCCTGACTTTC.

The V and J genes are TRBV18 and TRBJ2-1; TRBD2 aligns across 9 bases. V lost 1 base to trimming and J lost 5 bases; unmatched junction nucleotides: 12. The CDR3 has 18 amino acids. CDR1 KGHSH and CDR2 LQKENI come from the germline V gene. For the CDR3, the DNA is TGTGCCAGCTCACCACTGCATGCGGGAGGGCCCGGGGACAATGAGCAGTTCTTC. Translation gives CASSPLHAGGPGDNEQFF.

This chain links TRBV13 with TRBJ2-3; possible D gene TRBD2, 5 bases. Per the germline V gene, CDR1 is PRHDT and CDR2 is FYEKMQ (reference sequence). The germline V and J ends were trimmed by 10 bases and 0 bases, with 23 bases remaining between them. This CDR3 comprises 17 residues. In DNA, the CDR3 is TGTGCCACCTCATACGCGCCTCTGGGCGGGAGCACAGATACGCAGTATTTT. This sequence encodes CATSYAPLGGSTDTQYF.

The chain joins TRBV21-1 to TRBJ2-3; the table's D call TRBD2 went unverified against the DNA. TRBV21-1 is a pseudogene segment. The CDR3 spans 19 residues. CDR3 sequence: CASSKAKSSGLAARSTQYF. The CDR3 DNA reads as TGTGCCAGCAGCAAAGCAAAGTCCTCGGGACTAGCGGCGAGGAGTACGCAGTATTTT.

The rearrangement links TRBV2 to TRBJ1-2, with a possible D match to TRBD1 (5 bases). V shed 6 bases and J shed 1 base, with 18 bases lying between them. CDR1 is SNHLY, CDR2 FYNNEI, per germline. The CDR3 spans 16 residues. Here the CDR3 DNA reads TGTGCCAGCAGCCCTCCCCGGGGGAGAGTTAACTATGGCTACACCTTC. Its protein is CASSPPRGRVNYGYTF.

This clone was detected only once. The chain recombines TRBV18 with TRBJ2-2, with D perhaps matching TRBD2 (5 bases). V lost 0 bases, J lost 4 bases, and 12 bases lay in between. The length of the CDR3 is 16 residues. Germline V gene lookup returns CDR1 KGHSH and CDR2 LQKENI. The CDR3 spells CASSPPRLAATGELFF. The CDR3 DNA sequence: TGTGCCAGCTCACCACCGAGGCTAGCCGCCACCGGGGAGCTGTTTTTT.

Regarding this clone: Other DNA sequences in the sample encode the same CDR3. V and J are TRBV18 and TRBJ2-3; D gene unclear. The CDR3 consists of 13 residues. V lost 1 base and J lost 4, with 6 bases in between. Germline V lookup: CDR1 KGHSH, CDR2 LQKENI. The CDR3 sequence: CASSPLAADTQYF. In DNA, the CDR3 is TGTGCCAGCTCACCACTTGCGGCAGATACGCAGTATTTT.